This T cell receptor beta chain comes out of a study of blood T cell repertoires in COVID-19. As for the study in general: Sites across the United States, Italy and Spain contributed samples from acute and convalescent COVID-19. In each case, the material was cDNA or gDNA derived from T cells, B-cell-depleted T cells, or PBMCs.

Germline V gene data show CDR1 as MNHEY and CDR2 as SVGAGI. Trimming at V came to 11 bases and at J to 2 bases, leaving 5 bases not matched to a gene. The CDR3 runs 14 residues. Original data processing: Estimates of nucleated cell counts were drawn from the amplification of reference gene primers. The assay was immunoSEQ multiplex PCR, and TCRdb's table has in-frame clones only and misses some. D and trimming were read from the DNA, whereas the V and J calls and clone size are those reported in that table. The sample lists about 120,000 clones, about four fifths occurring once. This clonotype was sampled from a man in his 70s with acute or convalescent COVID-19. The rearrangement uses TRBV6-5 and TRBJ2-5; TRBD2 matches 13 bases. Sequencing used peripheral blood. The CDR3 reads CASRLAGGQETQYF. The CDR3 DNA follows: TGTGCCTCCCGACTAGCGGGGGGACAAGAGACCCAGTACTTC.